The 27 T cell receptor beta chains listed next were all sequenced from one sample in a study of read filtering for tumor transcriptome and immune sequencing. From about 400 ng of RNA, a library with molecular barcoded alpha/delta and beta/gamma adaptors was made. Using its own MiXCR run on the reads, TCRdb lists one record per CDR3 protein. Of about 90,000 distinct CDR3 sequences in the sample, 9% to 15% are singletons; the top ten hold about 15%. The sample was a population of CD138-negative cells sorted from bone marrow. These receptor sequences come from a donor at least 40 years old with multiple myeloma.

At least ten counts were recorded for this clonotype. The V gene is TRBV1, the J gene TRBJ2-7; TRBD1 was called by the table and not checked on the DNA. TRBV1 is flagged as a pseudogene. The CDR3 covers 16 residues. The CDR3 DNA reads as TGCACCAGCAGCCAAGATCTGGGGGACAGCTCCTACGAGCAGTACTTC. Amino acid sequence: CTSSQDLGDSSYEQYF.

This clonotype was seen only once. A far larger clone is a single base away, which makes a read error likely. The V gene is TRBV12-3 or TRBV12-4, the J gene TRBJ2-1, with D perhaps TRBD2 (6 bases). The CDR3 extends over 11 amino acids. CDR3 protein: CASSLPGEQLF. The CDR3 DNA follows: TGTGCCAGCAGTTTACCGGGAGAGCAGCTCTTC.

This clonotype was seen a handful of times. A much larger clonotype is one base distant, so this may be a read error. The rearrangement joins TRBV2 to TRBJ2-1; D ambiguous. The germline V gene has CDR1 SNHLY and CDR2 FYNNEI. There are 15 residues in the CDR3. CDR3 amino acids: CASSPESSLYNGQFF. The CDR3 DNA is TGTGCCAGCAGTCCCGAAAGTAGCCTCTACAATGGGCAGTTCTTC.

This clonotype was seen repeatedly, ten times or more. The chain carries TRBV11-2 and TRBJ2-1, with 9 bases that match TRBD2. Germline V lookup: CDR1 SGHAT, CDR2 FQNNGV. The CDR3 sequence is 15 residues long. Trimming cost V 5 bases and J 5 bases; bases outside gene matches: 7. CDR3 sequence (DNA): TGTGCCAGCAGCCTTGGCGGGAGGGCCGACAATGAGCAGTTCTTC. Its translation: CASSLGGRADNEQFF.

This clonotype was found many times. The chain links TRBV20-1 to TRBJ2-1, with 9 bases that match TRBD1. This CDR3 is 15 amino acids long. The J segment lost 3 bases and the V segment lost 6 bases, leaving 9 bases of the junction unmatched. CDR1 and CDR2 (germline): DFQATT, SNEGSKA (reference sequence). The CDR3 nucleotides read TGCAGTGCCAGACCTCCGGGACAGGGCTACAATGAGCAGTTCTTC. It yields the protein CSARPPGQGYNEQFF.

Regarding this clonotype: This may be a read error: a much more frequent sequence differs by one nucleotide. The chain recombines TRBV20-1 with TRBJ2-7; no reliable D call. This CDR3 has 14 residues. Germline values: CDR1 DFQATT, CDR2 SNEGSKA (reference sequence). V was clipped by 0 bases and J by 2 bases, with 11 bases between them. CDR3 in amino acids: CSAREGAVPYEQYF. DNA of the CDR3: TGCAGTGCTAGAGAGGGTGCAGTACCCTACGAGCAGTACTTC.

This clonotype turned up a few times. The conserved final phenylalanine or tryptophan is absent from the CDR3, which likely points to a read error. The CDR3 is CSAMTGGVTYEQYL. The CDR3, as DNA: TGCAGTGCGATGACAGGGGGCGTTACCTACGAGCAGTACCTC. The chain links TRBV20-1 to TRBJ2-7, with 10 positions matching TRBD1. Germline V CDR1 and CDR2: DFQATT, SNEGSKA (reference sequence). V shed 6 bases and J 2 bases; nucleotides not matched to a gene: 7. This CDR3 spans 14 amino acids.

This clonotype was observed at least ten times. The chain employs TRBV7-9 and TRBJ2-3, with TRBD1 matching 7 bases. In germline, CDR1 is SEHNR, CDR2 FQNEAQ (reference sequence). The V and J ends lost 1 base and 3 bases, in that order; junction bases with no gene match: 4. There are 15 residues in the CDR3. The CDR3 bases are TGTGCCAGCAGCTTAGGTCTACAGGGGACAGATACGCAGTATTTT. Protein sequence: CASSLGLQGTDTQYF.

This clonotype has a count of ten or more. The gene calls are TRBV5-1 and TRBJ2-5; 11 bases map to TRBD2. Trimming cost V 2 bases and J 2 bases; bases outside gene matches: 5. Germline V lookup: CDR1 SGHRS, CDR2 YFSETQ. The CDR3 runs to 16 residues. The CDR3 DNA sequence: TGCGCCAGCAGCTTAGCCCTAGCGGGAGGTCAAGAGACCCAGTACTTC. Protein: CASSLALAGGQETQYF.

Concerning this clonotype itself: With a far larger clone one base away, a read error is the likely cause. The V gene is TRBV7-2, the J gene TRBJ2-1; 10 nucleotides agree with TRBD2. Germline V gene sequence: CDR1 SGHTA, CDR2 FQGNSA. With V trimmed by 0 bases and J by 7 bases, 3 bases remained unmatched. CDR3 length: 15 residues. CDR3 amino acids: CASSLALAGANEQFF. The DNA for the CDR3 is TGTGCCAGCAGCTTAGCCCTAGCGGGAGCGAATGAGCAGTTCTTC.

This clonotype came up many times. The CDR3 coding sequence is TGCAGCGTTGAAGTATGGATTAATGGGGAGACCCAGTACTTC. Its translation: CSVEVWINGETQYF. The genes are TRBV29-1 and TRBJ2-5; D is unresolved. Germline V lookup: CDR1 SQVTM, CDR2 ANQGSEA. Trimming stripped 1 base from V and 5 bases from J, with 14 bases between. The CDR3 runs to 14 residues.

CDR3 sequence (DNA): TGTGCGACGACAGAAGGCGGGGCCAGGTTCACAGATACGCAGTATTTT. Protein sequence: CATTEGGARFTDTQYF. This rearrangement joins TRBV28 to TRBJ2-3, with a possible D match to TRBD2 (6 bases). Per the germline V gene, CDR1 is MDHEN and CDR2 is SYDVKM. The CDR3 runs 16 residues.

A remark on this clonotype: A read error is likely here: a far larger clone is one base away. The rearrangement links TRBV5-6 to TRBJ2-1; 10 bases line up with TRBD2. The CDR3 is made up of 17 amino acids. CDR1 and CDR2 (germline): SGHDT, YYEEEE. V gave up 2 bases and J gave up 6 bases; unmatched junction bases: 11. Written as DNA, the CDR3 is TGTGCCAGCAGCTTAAGGGCTAGCGGGAGCGAGGGCAATGAGCAGTTCTTC. It translates to CASSLRASGSEGNEQFF.

Points on this clonotype: A read error may explain this, as a much larger clone is one base away. The chain's CDR3 is CASTKDWNTQFF. CDR3 bases: TGTGCCAGTACCAAGGATTGGAATACGCAGTTTTTT. The genes are TRBV19 and TRBJ2-3, with D unclear. Germline CDR1 LNHDA, CDR2 SQIVND (reference sequence). The CDR3 consists of 12 residues.

Worth noting for this clonotype: A read error may be the cause here, since a much bigger clone is one base away. J is TRBJ1-2 and V is TRBV19; D is undetermined. Germline V gene sequence: CDR1 LNHDA, CDR2 SQIVND (reference sequence). V lost 3 bases and J 0 bases, leaving 14 bases between the germline ends. This CDR3 is built from 16 residues. Written as DNA, the CDR3 is TGTGCCAGTAGTATGGCTCCCGTGGATTCTAACTATGGCTACACCTTC. Translating gives CASSMAPVDSNYGYTF. Full variable domain (rest looked up from reference TRBV19 and TRBJ1-2): DGGITQSPKYLFRKEGQNVTLSCEQNLNHDAMYWYRQDPGQGLRLIYYSQIVNDFQKGDIAEGYSVSREKKESFPLTVTSAQKNPTAFYLCASSMAPVDSNYGYTFGSGTRLTVV.

The sample holds many counts of this clonotype. The rearrangement links TRBV7-2 to TRBJ2-3; D ambiguous. CDR1 SGHTA and CDR2 FQGNSA come from the germline V gene. The V end lost 1 base, the J end lost 5 bases, and 13 bases lay between the germline ends. This CDR3 contains 15 residues. CDR3 sequence: CASSLGPLQGDTQYF. The CDR3 coding sequence is TGTGCCAGCAGCTTAGGACCCCTTCAAGGAGATACGCAGTATTTT.

This clonotype was seen repeatedly, ten times or more. The chain joins TRBV7-9 to TRBJ2-7; D unclear. V dropped 5 bases and J dropped 3 bases, with 11 bases sitting between them. Germline V gives CDR1 SEHNR, CDR2 FQNEAQ (reference sequence). The CDR3 is 13 amino acids. The DNA for the CDR3 is TGTGCCAGCAGCCCCCCCGACCTCTACGAGCAGTACTTC. Translated, it gives CASSPPDLYEQYF.

This clonotype was picked up a small number of times. The J gene is TRBJ1-1, the V gene TRBV5-1; D not resolved. CDR3 length: 13 residues. Germline V gene sequence: CDR1 SGHRS, CDR2 YFSETQ. Trimming took off 0 bases at V and 5 bases at J, with 8 bases between the two ends. The CDR3: CASSLDGFTEAFF. The DNA of the CDR3 is TGCGCCAGCAGCTTGGACGGTTTTACTGAAGCTTTCTTT.

This clonotype was seen only a few times. A much larger clonotype is one base distant, so this may be a read error. The chain employs TRBV3-1 and TRBJ2-5; possible D gene TRBD2, 5 bases. Germline V gene lookup returns CDR1 LGHDT and CDR2 YNNKEL (reference sequence). The length of the CDR3 is 16 residues. V was trimmed by 2 bases and J by 2 bases, leaving 15 bases between them. CDR3 in DNA: TGTGCCAGCAGCCAATACCCTCTAGCTTCTCAAGAGACCCAGTACTTC. Translation: CASSQYPLASQETQYF.

Note on this clonotype: A much larger clone is a single base away; this may be a read error. The chain couples TRBV6-2 or TRBV6-3 to TRBJ2-3; TRBD2 matches at 12 bases. J was trimmed by 1 base and V by 6 bases; bases with no gene match: 11. Per germline, CDR1 MNHEY and CDR2 SVGEGT. This CDR3 has 18 residues. In DNA, the CDR3 is TGTGCCAGCAGACCTCGGACTAGCGGGACTACCGGCACAGATACGCAGTATTTT. Its translation is CASRPRTSGTTGTDTQYF.

There are many counts of this clonotype. The chain is built from TRBV12-5 and TRBJ2-1; D remains unclear. V gave up 2 bases and J gave up 4 bases, with 6 bases separating them. Germline V gene data show CDR1 as LGHNT and CDR2 as FRNRAP. The CDR3 is 13 amino acids. The CDR3 region is CASGLLGYNEQFF. The CDR3 DNA reads as TGTGCTAGTGGTTTGCTGGGGTACAATGAGCAGTTCTTC.

This clonotype was seen ten or more times. The chain joins TRBV2 to TRBJ2-3; a weak D match, TRBD1 (6 bases). Germline loops: CDR1 SNHLY, CDR2 FYNNEI. The CDR3 contains 13 residues. V lost 4 bases and J lost 3, with 8 bases in between. This CDR3 reads CASSGTETDTQYF. The CDR3 coding sequence is TGTGCCAGCAGTGGGACAGAAACAGATACGCAGTATTTT.

This clonotype was recorded once. Just one base apart from a much larger clone, this may be a read error. V gene TRBV11-3 combines with J gene TRBJ2-5; tentatively, D is TRBD1 or TRBD2 (7 bases each). The CDR3 covers 14 residues. The ends were cut back, 0 bases at V and 5 bases at J, with 10 bases in the middle. Germline CDR1 reads SGHNT; CDR2 reads YENEEA. The CDR3 loop reads CASSLDQGGETQYF. In nucleotides, the CDR3 is TGTGCCAGCAGCTTAGATCAGGGGGGGGAGACCCAGTACTTC.

The chain joins TRBV5-1 to TRBJ2-3, with 9 bases matching TRBD1. Looked up from germline, CDR1 is SGHRS and CDR2 is YFSETQ. The trim removed 3 bases at V and 4 bases at J, leaving 3 bases unmatched. This CDR3 contains 14 residues. The CDR3 nucleotides read TGCGCCAGCAGCTCACAGGGGGCTGCAGATACGCAGTATTTT. Translated, it gives CASSSQGAADTQYF.

This clonotype occurred many times. V and J are TRBV25-1 and TRBJ2-1; D remains unclear. Between the trimmed V and J ends, which lost 10 bases and 7 bases, there was a span of 14 bases. Germline-derived CDR1 and CDR2 are MGHDK and SYGVNS. This CDR3 contains 12 residues. The CDR3 spells CATCARGNEQFF. The CDR3 DNA is TGTGCCACCTGCGCGCGCGGTAATGAGCAGTTCTTC.

This chain joins TRBV6-1 and TRBJ2-5, with D perhaps TRBD2 (6 bases). Trimming took 5 bases from V and 2 from J, leaving 9 bases between them. Germline-derived CDR1 and CDR2 are MNHNS and SASEGT. This CDR3 has 13 residues. The DNA of the CDR3 is TGTGCCAGCAGTCGGGACTTTCAAGAGACCCAGTACTTC. Translated: CASSRDFQETQYF.

At least ten counts were recorded for this clonotype. V and J are TRBV11-2 and TRBJ2-6, with D perhaps matching TRBD2 (6 bases). V shed 4 bases and J shed 7 bases, with 11 bases lying between them. The CDR3 consists of 14 residues. Germline CDR1 reads SGHAT; CDR2 reads FQNNGV. The CDR3 region is CASSSTRVANVLTF. The CDR3 DNA sequence: TGTGCCAGCAGCTCGACTAGAGTAGCCAACGTCCTGACTTTC.